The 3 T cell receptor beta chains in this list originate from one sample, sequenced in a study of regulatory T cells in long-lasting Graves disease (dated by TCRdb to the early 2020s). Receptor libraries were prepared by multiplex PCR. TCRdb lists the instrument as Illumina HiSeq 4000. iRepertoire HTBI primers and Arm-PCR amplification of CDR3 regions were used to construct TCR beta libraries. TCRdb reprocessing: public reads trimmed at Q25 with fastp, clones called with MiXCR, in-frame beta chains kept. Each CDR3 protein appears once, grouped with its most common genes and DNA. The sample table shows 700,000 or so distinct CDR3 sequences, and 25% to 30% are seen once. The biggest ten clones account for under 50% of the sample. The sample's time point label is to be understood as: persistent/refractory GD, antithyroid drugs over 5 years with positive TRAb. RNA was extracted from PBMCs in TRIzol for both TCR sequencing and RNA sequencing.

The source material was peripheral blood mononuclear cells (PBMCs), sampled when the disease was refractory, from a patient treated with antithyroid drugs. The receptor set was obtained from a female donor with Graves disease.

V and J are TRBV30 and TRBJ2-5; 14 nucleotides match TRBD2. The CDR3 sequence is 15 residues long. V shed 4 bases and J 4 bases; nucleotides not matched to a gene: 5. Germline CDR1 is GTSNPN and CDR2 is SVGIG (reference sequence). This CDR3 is CAWKSGLAGAETQYF. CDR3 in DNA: TGTGCCTGGAAGTCGGGACTAGCGGGAGCAGAGACCCAGTACTTC.

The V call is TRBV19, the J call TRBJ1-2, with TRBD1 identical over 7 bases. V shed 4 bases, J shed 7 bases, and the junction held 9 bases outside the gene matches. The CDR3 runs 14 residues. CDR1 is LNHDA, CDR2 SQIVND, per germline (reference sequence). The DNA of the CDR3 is TGTGCCAGTAGTACCACAGGGGAAGGTGGTGGCTACACCTTC. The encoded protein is CASSTTGEGGGYTF. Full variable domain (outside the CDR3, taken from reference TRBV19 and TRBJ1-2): DGGITQSPKYLFRKEGQNVTLSCEQNLNHDAMYWYRQDPGQGLRLIYYSQIVNDFQKGDIAEGYSVSREKKESFPLTVTSAQKNPTAFYLCASSTTGEGGGYTFGSGTRLTVV.

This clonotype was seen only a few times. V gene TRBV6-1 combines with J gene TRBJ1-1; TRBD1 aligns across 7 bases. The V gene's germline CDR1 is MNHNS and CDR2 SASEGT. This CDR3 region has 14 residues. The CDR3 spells CTTQMDRRNTEAFF. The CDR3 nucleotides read TGTACGACCCAGATGGACAGGCGGAACACTGAAGCTTTCTTT.